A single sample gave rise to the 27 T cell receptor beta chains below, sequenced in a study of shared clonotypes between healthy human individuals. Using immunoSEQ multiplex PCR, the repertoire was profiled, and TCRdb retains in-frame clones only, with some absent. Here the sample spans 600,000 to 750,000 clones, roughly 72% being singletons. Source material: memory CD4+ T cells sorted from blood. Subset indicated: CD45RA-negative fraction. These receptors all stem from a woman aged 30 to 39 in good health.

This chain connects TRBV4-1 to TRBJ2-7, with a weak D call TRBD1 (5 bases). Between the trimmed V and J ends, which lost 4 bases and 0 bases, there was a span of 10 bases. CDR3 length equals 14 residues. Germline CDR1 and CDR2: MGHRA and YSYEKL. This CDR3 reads CASSPHDSSYEQYF. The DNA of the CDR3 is TGCGCCAGCAGCCCGCACGACAGCTCCTACGAGCAGTACTTC.

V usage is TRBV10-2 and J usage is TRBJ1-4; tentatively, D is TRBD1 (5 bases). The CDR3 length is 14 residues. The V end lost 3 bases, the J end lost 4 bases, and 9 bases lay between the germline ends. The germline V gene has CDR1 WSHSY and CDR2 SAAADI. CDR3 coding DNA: TGCGCCAGCAGTGACGAGAGGGGTAATGAAAAACTGTTTTTT. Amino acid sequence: CASSDERGNEKLFF.

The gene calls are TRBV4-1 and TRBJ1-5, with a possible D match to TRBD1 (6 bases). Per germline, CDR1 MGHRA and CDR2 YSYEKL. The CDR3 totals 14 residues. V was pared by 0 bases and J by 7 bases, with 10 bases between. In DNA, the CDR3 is TGCGCCAGCAGCCAAGAACAGGGTCTCCAGCCCCAGCATTTT. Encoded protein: CASSQEQGLQPQHF.

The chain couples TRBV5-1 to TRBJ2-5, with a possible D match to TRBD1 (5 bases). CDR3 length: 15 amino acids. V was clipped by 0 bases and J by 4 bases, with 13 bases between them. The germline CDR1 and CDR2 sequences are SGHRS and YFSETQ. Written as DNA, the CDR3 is TGCGCCAGCAGCTTGGCTCAGGGAATCGGAGAGACCCAGTACTTC. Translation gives CASSLAQGIGETQYF.

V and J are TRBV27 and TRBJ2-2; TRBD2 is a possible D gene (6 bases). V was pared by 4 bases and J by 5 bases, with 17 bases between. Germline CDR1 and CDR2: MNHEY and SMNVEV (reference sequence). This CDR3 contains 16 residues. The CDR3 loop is CASSSPTRSRTGELFF. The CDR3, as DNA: TGTGCCAGCAGTTCCCCGACTAGATCCCGGACCGGGGAGCTGTTTTTT.

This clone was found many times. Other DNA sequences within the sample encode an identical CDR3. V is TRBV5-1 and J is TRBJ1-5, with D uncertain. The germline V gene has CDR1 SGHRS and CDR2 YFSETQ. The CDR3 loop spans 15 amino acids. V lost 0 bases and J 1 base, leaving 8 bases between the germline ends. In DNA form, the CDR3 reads TGCGCCAGCAGCTTGGATCCGGGGAGCAATCAGCCCCAGCATTTT. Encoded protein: CASSLDPGSNQPQHF. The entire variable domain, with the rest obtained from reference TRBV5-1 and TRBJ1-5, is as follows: KAGVTQTPRYLIKTRGQQVTLSCSPISGHRSVSWYQQTPGQGLQFLFEYFSETQRNKGNFPGRFSGRQFSNSRSEMNVSTLELGDSALYLCASSLDPGSNQPQHFGDGTRLSIL.

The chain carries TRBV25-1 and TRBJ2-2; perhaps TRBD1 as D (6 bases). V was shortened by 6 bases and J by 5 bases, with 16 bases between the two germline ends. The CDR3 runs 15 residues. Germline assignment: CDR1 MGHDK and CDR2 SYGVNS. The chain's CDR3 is CASSPSQGGTGELFF. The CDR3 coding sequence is TGTGCCAGCAGCCCCTCACAGGGCGGAACCGGGGAGCTGTTTTTT.

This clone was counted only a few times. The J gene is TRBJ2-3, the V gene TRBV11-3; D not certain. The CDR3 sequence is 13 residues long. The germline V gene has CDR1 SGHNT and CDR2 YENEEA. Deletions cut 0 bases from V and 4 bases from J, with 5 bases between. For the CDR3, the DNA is TGTGCCAGCAGCTTAGAGGCAGCAGATACGCAGTATTTT. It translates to CASSLEAADTQYF.

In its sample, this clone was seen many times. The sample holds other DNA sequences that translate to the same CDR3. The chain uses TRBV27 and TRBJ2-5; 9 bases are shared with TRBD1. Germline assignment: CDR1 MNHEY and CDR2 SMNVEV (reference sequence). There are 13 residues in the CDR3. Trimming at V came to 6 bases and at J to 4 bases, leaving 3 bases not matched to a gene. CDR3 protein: CASRLTGGETQYF. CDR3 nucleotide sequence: TGTGCCAGCAGACTGACAGGGGGAGAGACCCAGTACTTC.

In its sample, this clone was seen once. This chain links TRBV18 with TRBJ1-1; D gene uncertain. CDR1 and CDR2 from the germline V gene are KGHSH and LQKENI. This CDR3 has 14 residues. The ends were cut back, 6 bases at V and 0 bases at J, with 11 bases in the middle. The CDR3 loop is CASSPDTLNTEAFF. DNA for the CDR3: TGTGCCAGCTCCCCCGACACTTTGAACACTGAAGCTTTCTTT.

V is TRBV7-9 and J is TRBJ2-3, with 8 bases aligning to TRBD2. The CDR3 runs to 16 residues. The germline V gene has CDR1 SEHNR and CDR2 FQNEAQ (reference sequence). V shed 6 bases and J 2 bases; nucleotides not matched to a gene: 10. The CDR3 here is CASRSGLVEFTDTQYF. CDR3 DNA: TGTGCCAGCAGGTCGGGACTAGTGGAATTCACAGATACGCAGTATTTT.

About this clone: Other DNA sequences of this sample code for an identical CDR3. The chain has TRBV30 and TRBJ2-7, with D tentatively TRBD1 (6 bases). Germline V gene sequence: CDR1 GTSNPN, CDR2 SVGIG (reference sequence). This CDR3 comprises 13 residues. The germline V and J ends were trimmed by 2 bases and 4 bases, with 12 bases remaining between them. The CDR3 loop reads CAWSLQGPYEQYF. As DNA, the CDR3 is TGTGCCTGGAGTCTCCAGGGGCCGTACGAGCAGTACTTC.

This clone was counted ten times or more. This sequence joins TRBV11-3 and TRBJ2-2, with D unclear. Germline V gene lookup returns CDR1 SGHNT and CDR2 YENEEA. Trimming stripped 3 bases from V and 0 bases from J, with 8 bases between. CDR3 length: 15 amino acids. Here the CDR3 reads CASSFVLSNTGELFF. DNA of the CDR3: TGTGCCAGCAGCTTCGTGCTATCGAACACCGGGGAGCTGTTTTTT.

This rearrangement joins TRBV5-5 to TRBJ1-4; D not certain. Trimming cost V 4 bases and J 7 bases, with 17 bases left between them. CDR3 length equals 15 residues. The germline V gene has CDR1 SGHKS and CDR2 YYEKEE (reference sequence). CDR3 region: CASSQWTIGVEKLFF. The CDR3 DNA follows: TGTGCCAGCAGCCAGTGGACGATCGGGGTTGAAAAACTGTTTTTT.

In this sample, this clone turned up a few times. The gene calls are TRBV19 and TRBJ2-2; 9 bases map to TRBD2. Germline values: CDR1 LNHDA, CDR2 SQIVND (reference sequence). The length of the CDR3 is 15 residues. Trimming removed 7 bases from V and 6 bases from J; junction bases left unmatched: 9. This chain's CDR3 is CASIGGSGRSGELFF. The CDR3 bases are TGTGCCAGTATTGGGGGTAGCGGGAGATCCGGGGAGCTGTTTTTT.

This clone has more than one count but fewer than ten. The CDR3 DNA reads TGTGCCAGCAGTGTCCAGGGGCGAGGTGAAAAACTGTTTTTT. The encoded protein is CASSVQGRGEKLFF. The chain uses TRBV28 and TRBJ1-4, with D possibly matching TRBD1 (6 bases). This CDR3 spans 14 amino acids. The V gene lost 5 bases and the J gene lost 7 bases, with 14 bases spanning the gap. Germline loops: CDR1 MDHEN, CDR2 SYDVKM.

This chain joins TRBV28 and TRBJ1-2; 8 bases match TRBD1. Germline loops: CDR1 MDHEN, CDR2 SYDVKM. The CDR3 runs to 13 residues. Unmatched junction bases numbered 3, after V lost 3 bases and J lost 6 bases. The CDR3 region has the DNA TGTGCCAGCAGTTTCCTCAGGGGGCATGGCTACACCTTC. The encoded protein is CASSFLRGHGYTF.

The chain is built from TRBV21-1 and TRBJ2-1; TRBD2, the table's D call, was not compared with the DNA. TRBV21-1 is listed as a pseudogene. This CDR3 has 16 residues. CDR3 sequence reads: CASRSPLAGPSNEQFF. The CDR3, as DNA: TGTGCCAGCAGATCACCGCTAGCGGGCCCATCCAATGAGCAGTTCTTC.

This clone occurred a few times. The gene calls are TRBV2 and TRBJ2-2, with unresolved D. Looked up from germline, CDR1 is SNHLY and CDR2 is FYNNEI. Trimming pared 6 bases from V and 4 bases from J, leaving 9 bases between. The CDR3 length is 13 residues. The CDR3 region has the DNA TGTGCCAGCAGGCCATATCCCACCGGGGAGCTGTTTTTT. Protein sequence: CASRPYPTGELFF.

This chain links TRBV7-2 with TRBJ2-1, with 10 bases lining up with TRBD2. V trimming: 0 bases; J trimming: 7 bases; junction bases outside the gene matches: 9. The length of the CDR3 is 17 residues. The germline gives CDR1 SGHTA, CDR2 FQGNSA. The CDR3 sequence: CASSLAALAGVRNEQFF. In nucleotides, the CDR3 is TGTGCCAGCAGCTTAGCGGCGCTAGCGGGAGTAAGGAATGAGCAGTTCTTC.

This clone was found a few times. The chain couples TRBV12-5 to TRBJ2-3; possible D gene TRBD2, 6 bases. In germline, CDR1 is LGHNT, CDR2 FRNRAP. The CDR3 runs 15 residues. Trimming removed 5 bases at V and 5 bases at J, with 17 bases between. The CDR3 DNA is TGTGCTAGTGGTCTCTCCCCGGGGGATCAAGATACGCAGTATTTT. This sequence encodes CASGLSPGDQDTQYF.

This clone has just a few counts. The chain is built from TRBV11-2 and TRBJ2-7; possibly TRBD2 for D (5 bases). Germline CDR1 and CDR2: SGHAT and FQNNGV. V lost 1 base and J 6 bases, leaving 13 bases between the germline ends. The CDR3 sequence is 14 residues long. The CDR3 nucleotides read TGTGCCAGCAGCTTAGGGGATAATGGGAGCGAGCAGTACTTC. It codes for CASSLGDNGSEQYF.

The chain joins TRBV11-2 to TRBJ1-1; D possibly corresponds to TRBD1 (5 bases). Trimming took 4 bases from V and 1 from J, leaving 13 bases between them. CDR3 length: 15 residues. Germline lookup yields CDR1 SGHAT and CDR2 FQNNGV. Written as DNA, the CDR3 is TGTGCCAGCAGCTACCGACAGACAGCGAACACTGAAGCTTTCTTT. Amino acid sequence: CASSYRQTANTEAFF. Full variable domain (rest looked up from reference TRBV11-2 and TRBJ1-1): EAGVAQSPRYKIIEKRQSVAFWCNPISGHATLYWYQQILGQGPKLLIQFQNNGVVDDSQLPKDRFSAERLKGVDSTLKIQPAKLEDSAVYLCASSYRQTANTEAFFGQGTRLTVV.

DNA of the CDR3: TGTGCCAGCAGCTTGTCAGACACCGGGGAGCTGTTTTTT. Its protein product is CASSLSDTGELFF. This chain joins TRBV5-5 and TRBJ2-2; D remains ambiguous. CDR1 and CDR2 from the germline V gene are SGHKS and YYEKEE (reference sequence). The CDR3 is 13 residues long. The ends were cut back, 1 base at V and 3 bases at J, with 4 bases in the middle.

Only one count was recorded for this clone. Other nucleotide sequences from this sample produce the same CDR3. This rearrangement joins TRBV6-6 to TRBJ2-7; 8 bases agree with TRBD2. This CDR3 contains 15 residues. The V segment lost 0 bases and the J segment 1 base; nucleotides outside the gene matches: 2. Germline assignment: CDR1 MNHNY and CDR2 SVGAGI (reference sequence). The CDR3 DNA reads TGTGCCAGCAGTTACTCAGGCGGGAGGTCCTACGAGCAGTACTTC. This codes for CASSYSGGRSYEQYF.

The CDR3 DNA reads TGTGCCAGCAGGCCCGGAGGCATCGGCTACGAGCAGTACTTC. It translates to CASRPGGIGYEQYF. The V gene is TRBV6-1, the J gene TRBJ2-7, with D possibly TRBD2 on 5 matching bases. This CDR3 spans 14 amino acids. From germline, CDR1 is MNHNS and CDR2 SASEGT. V dropped 6 bases and J dropped 3 bases, with 15 bases sitting between them.

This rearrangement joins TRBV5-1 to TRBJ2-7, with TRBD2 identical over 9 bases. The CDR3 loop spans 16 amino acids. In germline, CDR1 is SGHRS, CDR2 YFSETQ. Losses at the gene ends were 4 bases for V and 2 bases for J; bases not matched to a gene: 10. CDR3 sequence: CASSTRVAGGPYEQYF. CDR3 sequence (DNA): TGCGCCAGCAGCACCAGGGTCGCGGGAGGGCCCTACGAGCAGTACTTC.